The clone carrying this TCR beta chain came up a few times. The CDR3 spans 13 residues. The V gene's germline CDR1 is SGHNT and CDR2 YENEEA. V was cut by 4 bases and J by 5 bases, with 9 bases left in between. These data come from a study of T cell changes during pregnancy in multiple sclerosis. Generated by immunoSEQ multiplex PCR, the TCRdb table keeps only in-frame clones and is missing some. The sample holds over 30,000 clones, around 90% seen once. The V call is TRBV11-3, the J call TRBJ2-1, with D unclear. Source: CD8+ T cells from peripheral blood mononuclear cells, taken in the third trimester of pregnancy. The TCR sequence derives from a female donor with multiple sclerosis, enrolled in a pregnancy study. CDR3 nucleotide sequence: TGTGCCAGCAGCTGGTCCCCTAACAATGAGCAGTTCTTC. The encoded protein is CASSWSPNNEQFF.